The source of this T cell receptor (beta chain) is a study of cytomegalovirus exposure and HLA in healthy donors. TCRdb keeps only in-frame clones here, not all; method: immunoSEQ multiplex PCR. The table records roughly 130,000 clones, almost 90% of them present only once. The J segment lost 6 bases and the V segment lost 8 bases, leaving 12 bases of the junction unmatched. The length of the CDR3 is 15 residues. Germline loops: CDR1 SQVTM, CDR2 ANQGSEA. Input material: PBMCs. The chain has TRBV29-1 and TRBJ2-1; 11 bases are shared with TRBD2. This TCR was recovered from a man aged 30 to 39 in good health and CMV-seronegative. CDR3 coding DNA: TGCAGCACCCCCGCGGGGCTAGCGGGAGGCAATGAGCAGTTCTTC. It codes for CSTPAGLAGGNEQFF.